The 18 T cell receptor beta chains reported below all come from one sample, sequenced in a study of cytomegalovirus exposure and HLA in healthy donors. PCR primers comprised 60 Vbeta and 13 Jbeta primers. Clones were sequenced by immunoSEQ multiplex PCR, and TCRdb holds only the in-frame ones, with some missing. Here the sample spans some 200,000 clones, approximately 80% being singletons. The sequencing input was PBMCs. These receptors were taken from a female donor in good health and CMV-seronegative.

This chain connects TRBV14 to TRBJ2-7; TRBD2 aligns across 9 bases. The germline V gene has CDR1 SGHDN and CDR2 FVKESK. This CDR3 has 17 residues. After removal of 0 bases from V and 3 bases from J, the junction contained 9 bases not matched to a gene. The CDR3 nucleotides are TGTGCCAGCAGCCAAGAATTTTTAGCGGGGGCCCTCTACGAGCAGTACTTC. This sequence encodes CASSQEFLAGALYEQYF.

The chain links TRBV29-1 to TRBJ1-1; D is undetermined. V was shortened by 7 bases and J by 4 bases, with 31 bases between the two germline ends. The CDR3 has 18 residues. Germline CDR1 and CDR2: SQVTM and ANQGSEA. CDR3 sequence: CSGRVHFTGLGGRTEAFF. The CDR3 coding sequence is TGCAGCGGACGAGTACACTTTACGGGTCTTGGAGGTCGCACTGAAGCTTTCTTT.

V and J are TRBV19 and TRBJ2-3; 9 bases are a match to TRBD2. The length of the CDR3 is 15 residues. The junction had 5 bases not matched to a gene; V was cut back by 3 bases and J by 4 bases. Germline V lookup: CDR1 LNHDA, CDR2 SQIVND (reference sequence). The CDR3 DNA follows: TGTGCCAGTAGTATCGGAGCGGGGGGTGCAGATACGCAGTATTTT. Encoded protein: CASSIGAGGADTQYF.

The CDR3 spells CASSLALGQGNSPLHF. The CDR3 DNA sequence: TGTGCCAGCAGCCTGGCCCTTGGACAGGGGAATTCACCCCTCCACTTT. The chain links TRBV5-4 to TRBJ1-6; 9 nucleotides line up with TRBD1. Unmatched junction bases numbered 9, after V lost 4 bases and J lost 7 bases. CDR1 and CDR2 from the germline V gene are SGHNT and YYREEE (reference sequence). The CDR3 spans 16 residues.

The V gene is TRBV5-1, the J gene TRBJ2-7, with 7 bases aligning to TRBD2. This CDR3 is built from 14 residues. With V trimmed by 4 bases and J by 4 bases, 8 bases remained unmatched. The germline gives CDR1 SGHRS, CDR2 YFSETQ. The CDR3: CASSPAGKTYEQYF. Here the CDR3 DNA reads TGCGCCAGCAGCCCAGCGGGGAAAACGTACGAGCAGTACTTC.

The V gene is TRBV4-1, the J gene TRBJ1-5, with 8 bases that match TRBD1. V shed 4 bases, J shed 2 bases, and the junction held 1 base outside the gene matches. Germline CDR1 reads MGHRA; CDR2 reads YSYEKL. The CDR3 runs 14 residues. As DNA, the CDR3 is TGCGCCAGCAGCCTGGACAGGGGCAATCAGCCCCAGCATTTT. This encodes CASSLDRGNQPQHF.

This chain uses TRBV6-6 with TRBJ1-4, with unresolved D. From germline, CDR1 is MNHNY and CDR2 SVGAGI (reference sequence). V lost 7 bases and J 3 bases, leaving 15 bases between the germline ends. There are 15 residues in the CDR3. This CDR3 reads CASTHFDRANEKLFF. DNA for the CDR3: TGTGCCAGCACCCACTTCGATCGGGCTAATGAAAAACTGTTTTTT.

The chain combines TRBV5-1 with TRBJ2-7, with 8 bases aligning to TRBD2. V lost 4 bases and J lost 4; bases outside the gene matches: 10. The CDR3 has 15 amino acids. Germline CDR1 and CDR2: SGHRS and YFSETQ. The CDR3 DNA reads as TGCGCCAGCAGCATGAGCGGGAGCGATCTGTACGAGCAGTACTTC. It codes for CASSMSGSDLYEQYF.

The chain carries TRBV4-2 and TRBJ2-7, with 11 bases lining up with TRBD2. The CDR3 has 18 amino acids. CDR1 and CDR2 from the germline V gene are LGHNA and YNFKEQ. J gave up 5 bases and V 0 bases, and 12 bases lay outside the gene matches. CDR3 region: CASSQDSSQLAGENEQYF. CDR3 bases: TGTGCCAGCAGCCAAGATAGTTCGCAACTAGCGGGAGAAAACGAGCAGTACTTC.

The rearrangement joins TRBV4-2 to TRBJ2-7; unclear D gene. The CDR3 is 15 residues long. CDR1 is LGHNA and CDR2 is YNFKEQ in the germline V gene. The V end was cut by 2 bases, the J end by 7 bases, with 18 bases between. CDR3 coding DNA: TGTGCCAGCAGCCAATTTGAAGACTCCTCAGTGGAGCAGTACTTC. This translates into CASSQFEDSSVEQYF.

Remarks on this clone: Other DNA sequences in the sample encode the same CDR3. V usage is TRBV7-9 and J usage is TRBJ1-1; a weak D match, TRBD1 (5 bases). Trimming took off 5 bases at V and 2 bases at J, with 12 bases between the two ends. In germline, CDR1 is SEHNR, CDR2 FQNEAQ (reference sequence). This CDR3 is 14 amino acids long. The CDR3 loop is CASSPDRTNTEAFF. Here the CDR3 DNA reads TGTGCCAGCAGCCCTGACAGAACCAACACTGAAGCTTTCTTT.

This clone was observed a single time. The rearrangement links TRBV27 to TRBJ1-2, with 9 bases fitting TRBD1. In germline, CDR1 is MNHEY, CDR2 SMNVEV (reference sequence). V trimming: 6 bases; J trimming: 7 bases; junction bases outside the gene matches: 12. There are 15 residues in the CDR3. The CDR3 DNA sequence: TGTGCCAGCAGGTCATCCGGGACAGGGTTCTCTGGCTACACCTTC. It specifies CASRSSGTGFSGYTF.

The rearrangement joins TRBV11-2 to TRBJ2-7, with 12 bases fitting TRBD1. The CDR3 spans 15 residues. Germline CDR1 and CDR2: SGHAT and FQNNGV. The ends lost 5 bases at V and 6 bases at J; junction bases unmatched: 8. The CDR3 nucleotides are TGTGCCAGCAGCCCACGGGACAGGGGGCGGATCGAGCAGTACTTC. Translating it yields CASSPRDRGRIEQYF.

The gene calls are TRBV7-2 and TRBJ2-7; D is possibly TRBD2 (5 bases). The CDR3 loop spans 14 amino acids. V gave up 2 bases and J gave up 3 bases, with 11 bases separating them. Germline V gene lookup returns CDR1 SGHTA and CDR2 FQGNSA. CDR3 region: CASSLSGLNYEQYF. CDR3 coding DNA: TGTGCCAGCAGCTTAAGCGGATTAAACTACGAGCAGTACTTC.

V gene TRBV11-2 combines with J gene TRBJ2-2; 15 bases align to TRBD2. V trimming: 5 bases; J trimming: 4 bases; junction bases outside the gene matches: 5. Germline V lookup: CDR1 SGHAT, CDR2 FQNNGV. The length of the CDR3 is 17 residues. This CDR3 is CASSPGLAGGRTGELFF. As DNA, the CDR3 is TGTGCCAGCAGCCCGGGACTAGCGGGAGGCCGCACCGGGGAGCTGTTTTTT.

V gene TRBV18 combines with J gene TRBJ1-2; 9 bases line up with TRBD1. This CDR3 is 13 amino acids long. Germline values: CDR1 KGHSH, CDR2 LQKENI. Trimming removed 6 bases from V and 4 bases from J; junction bases left unmatched: 3. The CDR3 nucleotides read TGTGCCAGCTCCCGGGGACAGGGCTATGGCTACACCTTC. This sequence encodes CASSRGQGYGYTF.

The chain uses TRBV7-2 and TRBJ2-5; D is ambiguous. Trimming stripped 1 base from V and 5 bases from J, with 14 bases between. The germline CDR1 and CDR2 sequences are SGHTA and FQGNSA. The CDR3 spans 15 residues. In DNA, the CDR3 is TGTGCCAGCAGCTTAGATTCGTCCGGTGTGGAGACCCAGTACTTC. Translated, it gives CASSLDSSGVETQYF.

The chain links TRBV19 to TRBJ2-1; TRBD2 is a possible D gene (5 bases). This CDR3 has 14 amino acids. From germline, CDR1 is LNHDA and CDR2 SQIVND (reference sequence). V was pared by 3 bases and J by 8 bases, with 14 bases between. CDR3 sequence (DNA): TGTGCCAGTAGTATGAGAGGGCTAGCTGATGAGCAGTTCTTC. This translates into CASSMRGLADEQFF.